A single count supports the clone carrying this T cell receptor (beta chain). A junction boundary mismatches the germline segment, possibly from a read error. The CDR3 covers 13 residues. Germline CDR1 is GTSNPN and CDR2 is SVGIG (reference sequence). cDNA came from around 0.54 to 1 ug RNA primed by random hexamers. By means of immunoSEQ multiplex PCR, TCR beta CDR3 spanning 54 Vbeta and 13 Jbeta underwent amplification. TCRdb independently ran MiXCR on the immunoSEQ multiplex PCR reads; one entry per CDR3 protein. Altogether around 130,000 distinct CDR3 sequences are present, about 95% being singletons, with the ten largest covering 0.095% to 0.15%. CD8+ and CD4+ T cells from blood underwent TCR beta sequencing, which was carried out in a high-throughput format. Relapsing-remitting disease, either stable or active, was present in the treatment-naive patients who were the multiple sclerosis controls. Through negative isolation, CD4+ and CD8+ T cells were obtained, while TEMRA cells were enriched using FACS.

This specimen comes from a study of CD8 T cells in Susac syndrome. V is TRBV30 and J is TRBJ1-2, with TRBD1 matching 7 bases. What was sequenced was CD4+ T cells from PBMCs. The TCR sequence derives from a human donor with multiple sclerosis. The CDR3 region has the DNA TGTGCCTGGAGTGTAGGGGGCCGACAGGCCCGCGCCTTC. This translates into CAWSVGGRQARAF.